At least ten counts were recorded for the clone carrying this T cell receptor beta chain. The antigen remains undetermined. This record comes from a study of T cell repertoires in cytomegalovirus infection. Notes on the study in general: HLA-C-restricted CMV-specific TCR beta clonotypes were dominant in the ex vivo response.

V lost 1 base and J 6 bases, leaving 15 bases between the germline ends. The CDR3 runs 15 residues. MiXCR, applied by TCRdb to the reads, yields one record per CDR3 protein. The sample gives roughly 640,000 distinct CDR3 sequences, about 24% of which show up once; 7.5% to 9% is in the top ten. V gene TRBV12-3 or TRBV12-4 combines with J gene TRBJ1-2, with a possible D match to TRBD1 (6 bases). Sample: CD8+ T cells from PBMCs. The clonotype comes from a human donor in good health (CMV status not recorded). Some clones in this sample may be carry-over from other donors' samples. The CDR3 protein is CASSLGPRTAHGYTF. The CDR3 DNA follows: TGTGCCAGCAGTTTAGGCCCTCGGACAGCTCATGGCTACACCTTC.